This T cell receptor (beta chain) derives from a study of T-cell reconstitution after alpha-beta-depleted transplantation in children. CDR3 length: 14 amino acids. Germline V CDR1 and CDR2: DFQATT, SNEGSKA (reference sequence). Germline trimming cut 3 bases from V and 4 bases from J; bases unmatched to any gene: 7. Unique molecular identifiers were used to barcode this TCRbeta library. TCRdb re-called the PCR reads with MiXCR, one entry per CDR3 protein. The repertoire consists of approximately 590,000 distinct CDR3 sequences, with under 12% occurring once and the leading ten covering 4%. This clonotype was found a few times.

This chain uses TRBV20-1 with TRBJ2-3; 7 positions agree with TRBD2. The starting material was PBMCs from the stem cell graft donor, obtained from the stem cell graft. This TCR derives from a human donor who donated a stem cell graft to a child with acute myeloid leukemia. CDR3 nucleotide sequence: TGCAGTGCTAGGAAGCGGGAAATCTCAGATACGCAGTATTTT. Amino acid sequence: CSARKREISDTQYF.